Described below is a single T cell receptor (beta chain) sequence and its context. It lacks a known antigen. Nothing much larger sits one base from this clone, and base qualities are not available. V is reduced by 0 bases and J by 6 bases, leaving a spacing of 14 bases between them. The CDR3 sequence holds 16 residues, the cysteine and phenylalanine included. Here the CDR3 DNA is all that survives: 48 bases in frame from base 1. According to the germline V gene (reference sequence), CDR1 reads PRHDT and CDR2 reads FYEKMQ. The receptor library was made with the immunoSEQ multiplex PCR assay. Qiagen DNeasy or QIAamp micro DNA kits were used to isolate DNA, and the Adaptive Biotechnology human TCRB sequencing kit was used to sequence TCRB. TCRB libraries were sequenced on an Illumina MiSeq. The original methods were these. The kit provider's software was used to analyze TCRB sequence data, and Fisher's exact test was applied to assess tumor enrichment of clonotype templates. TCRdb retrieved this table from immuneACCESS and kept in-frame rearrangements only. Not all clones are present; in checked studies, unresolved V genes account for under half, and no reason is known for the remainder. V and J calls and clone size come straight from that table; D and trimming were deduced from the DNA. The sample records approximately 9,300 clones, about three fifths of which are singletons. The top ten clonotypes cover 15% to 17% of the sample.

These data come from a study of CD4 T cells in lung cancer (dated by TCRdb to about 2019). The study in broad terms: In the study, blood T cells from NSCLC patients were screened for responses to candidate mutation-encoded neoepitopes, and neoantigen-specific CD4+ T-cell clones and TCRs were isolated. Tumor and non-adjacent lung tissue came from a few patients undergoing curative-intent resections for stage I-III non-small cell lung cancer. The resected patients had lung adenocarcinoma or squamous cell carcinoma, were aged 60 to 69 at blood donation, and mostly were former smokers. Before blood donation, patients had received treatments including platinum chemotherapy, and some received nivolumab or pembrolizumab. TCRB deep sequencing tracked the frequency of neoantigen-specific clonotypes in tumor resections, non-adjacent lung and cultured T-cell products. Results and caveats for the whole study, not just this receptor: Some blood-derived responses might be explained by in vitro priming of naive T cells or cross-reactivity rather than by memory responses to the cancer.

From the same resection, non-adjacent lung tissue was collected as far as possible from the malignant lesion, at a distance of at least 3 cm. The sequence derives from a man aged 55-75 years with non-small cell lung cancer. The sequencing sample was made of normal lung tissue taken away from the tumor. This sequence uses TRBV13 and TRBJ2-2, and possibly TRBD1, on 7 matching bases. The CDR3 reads CASSLGLEGAAGELFF. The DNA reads TGTGCCAGCAGCTTAGGCCTGGAGGGGGCGGCCGGGGAGCTGTTTTTT.